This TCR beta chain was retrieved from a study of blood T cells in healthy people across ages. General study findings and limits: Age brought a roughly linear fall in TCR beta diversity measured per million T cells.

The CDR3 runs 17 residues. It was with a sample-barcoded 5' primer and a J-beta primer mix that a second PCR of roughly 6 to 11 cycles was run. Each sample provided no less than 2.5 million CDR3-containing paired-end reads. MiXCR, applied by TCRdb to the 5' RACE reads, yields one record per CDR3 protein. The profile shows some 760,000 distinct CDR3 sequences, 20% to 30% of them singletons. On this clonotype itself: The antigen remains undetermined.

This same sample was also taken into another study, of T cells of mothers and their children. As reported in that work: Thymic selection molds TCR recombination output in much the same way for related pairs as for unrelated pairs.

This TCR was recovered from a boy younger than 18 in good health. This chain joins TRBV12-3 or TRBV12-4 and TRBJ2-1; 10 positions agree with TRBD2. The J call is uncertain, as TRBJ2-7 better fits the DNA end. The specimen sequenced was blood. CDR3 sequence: CASSLLSLAGVPYEQYF. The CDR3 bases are TGTGCCAGCAGTTTATTGAGTCTAGCGGGGGTACCCTACGAGCAGTACTTC.